Following are 21 T cell receptor beta chains from one sample sequenced in a study of T cell changes during pregnancy in multiple sclerosis. The table came from immunoSEQ multiplex PCR; TCRdb's copy has only in-frame clones and leaves some out. This table has roughly 110,000 clones, roughly 89% appearing once. The specimen was peripheral blood, collected before pregnancy. The receptors come from a female donor with multiple sclerosis, enrolled in a pregnancy study.

The rearrangement uses TRBV15 and TRBJ2-1, with 7 bases identical to TRBD2. With V trimmed by 4 bases and J by 4 bases, 7 bases remained unmatched. There are 15 residues in the CDR3. Germline V gives CDR1 LNHNV, CDR2 YYDKDF (reference sequence). CDR3: CATSIGLEVYNEQFF. CDR3 DNA sequence: TGTGCCACCAGCATCGGACTAGAGGTTTACAATGAGCAGTTCTTC.

V usage is TRBV11-3 and J usage is TRBJ1-4, with D possibly TRBD1 on 6 matching bases. CDR1 and CDR2 (germline): SGHNT, YENEEA. The CDR3 sequence is 14 residues long. V was trimmed by 6 bases and J by 7 bases, leaving 15 bases between them. The chain's CDR3 is CASSKGVRSEKLFF. CDR3 sequence (DNA): TGTGCCAGCAGTAAGGGGGTCCGGAGTGAAAAACTGTTTTTT.

This chain uses TRBV4-1 with TRBJ1-5; 7 bases line up with TRBD1. The CDR3 runs to 15 residues. The J segment lost 11 bases and the V segment lost 0 bases, leaving 10 bases of the junction unmatched. From germline, CDR1 is MGHRA and CDR2 YSYEKL. CDR3 in amino acids: CASSQDPGGLMAQHF. The CDR3 DNA reads as TGCGCCAGCAGCCAAGACCCAGGGGGGCTCATGGCCCAGCATTTT.

This clone was seen just once. The rearrangement joins TRBV9 to TRBJ2-1; tentatively, D is TRBD1 (6 bases). Trimming stripped 0 bases from V and 2 bases from J, with 6 bases between. The CDR3 consists of 14 residues. Looked up from germline, CDR1 is SGDLS and CDR2 is YYNGEE. The CDR3 region is CASSVDRAYNEQFF. The CDR3 bases are TGTGCCAGCAGCGTAGACAGGGCCTACAATGAGCAGTTCTTC.

CDR3 sequence: CASKRQSYEQYF. The CDR3 region has the DNA TGTGCCAGCAAGAGGCAGAGCTACGAGCAGTACTTC. The chain combines TRBV5-6 with TRBJ2-7; D unclear. V lost 6 bases and J 3 bases, leaving 10 bases between the germline ends. CDR3 size: 12 residues. Looked up from germline, CDR1 is SGHDT and CDR2 is YYEEEE.

The V call is TRBV7-8, the J call TRBJ2-2; D is possibly TRBD2 (5 bases). This CDR3 region has 15 residues. V lost 2 bases, J lost 4 bases, and 11 bases lay in between. The germline gives CDR1 SGHVS, CDR2 FQNEAQ. CDR3 in DNA: TGTGCCAGCAGCTTACGGGGTCTAAGCACCGGGGAGCTGTTTTTT. Translating gives CASSLRGLSTGELFF.

V usage is TRBV6-4 and J usage is TRBJ2-1; TRBD2 matches at 10 bases. Germline lookup yields CDR1 MRHNA and CDR2 SNTAGT. The CDR3 consists of 15 residues. The ends lost 2 bases at V and 5 bases at J; junction bases unmatched: 3. The CDR3 region has the DNA TGTGCCAGCAGTGACGGAGCGGGAGGGAACAATGAGCAGTTCTTC. Its protein is CASSDGAGGNNEQFF.

The chain couples TRBV4-1 to TRBJ2-3, with D perhaps TRBD2 (5 bases). Trimming stripped 4 bases from V and 3 bases from J, with 14 bases between. Germline V gene lookup returns CDR1 MGHRA and CDR2 YSYEKL. The CDR3 sequence is 15 residues long. CDR3 sequence reads: CASSPSRTVTDTQYF. CDR3 DNA: TGCGCCAGCAGCCCCTCCCGGACTGTTACAGATACGCAGTATTTT.

The chain links TRBV19 to TRBJ1-4; D may be TRBD1 (6 bases). Between the trimmed V and J ends, which lost 6 bases and 0 bases, there was a span of 14 bases. The CDR3 consists of 16 residues. Germline V gives CDR1 LNHDA, CDR2 SQIVND (reference sequence). The CDR3 nucleotides read TGTGCCAGTAGGTCAGGGGCCGCTGCAACTAATGAAAAACTGTTTTTT. This encodes CASRSGAAATNEKLFF.

The V gene is TRBV7-2, the J gene TRBJ2-5; 7 bases align to TRBD1. The CDR3 is made up of 13 amino acids. The V gene's germline CDR1 is SGHTA and CDR2 FQGNSA. V shed 5 bases and J 7 bases; nucleotides not matched to a gene: 7. The CDR3 DNA reads as TGTGCCAGCAGCCAGGGGGTCCCCGGGACCCAGTACTTC. This gives the protein CASSQGVPGTQYF.

The chain couples TRBV9 to TRBJ2-7, with a tentative D call TRBD2 (6 bases). This CDR3 has 15 amino acids. Germline lookup yields CDR1 SGDLS and CDR2 YYNGEE. Deletions cut 0 bases from V and 4 bases from J, with 14 bases between. The CDR3 protein is CASSVGGGLLYEQYF. In nucleotides, the CDR3 is TGTGCCAGCAGCGTAGGTGGGGGACTCCTTTACGAGCAGTACTTC.

This chain links TRBV13 with TRBJ2-1; TRBD2 agrees at 16 bases. This CDR3 has 21 amino acids. V shed 2 bases, J shed 4 bases, and the junction held 14 bases outside the gene matches. CDR1 is PRHDT and CDR2 is FYEKMQ in the germline V gene (reference sequence). CDR3 in DNA: TGTGCCAGCAGCTTACGTCCCCCCGGGACTAGCGGGAGGGCCTTTTACAATGAGCAGTTCTTC. Its translation is CASSLRPPGTSGRAFYNEQFF.

This chain connects TRBV5-6 to TRBJ1-1; D is uncertain. The CDR3 has 13 residues. Germline loops: CDR1 SGHDT, CDR2 YYEEEE. V lost 0 bases to trimming and J lost 8 bases, with 11 bases between them. CDR3 bases: TGTGCCAGCAGCTTGGCGGTGAGGGCAGAAGCTTTCTTT. Encoded protein: CASSLAVRAEAFF.

This clone was found a few times. V and J are TRBV10-3 and TRBJ2-4; 8 bases line up with TRBD2. Germline V gene sequence: CDR1 ENHRY, CDR2 SYGVKD. The junction had 14 bases not matched to a gene; V was cut back by 10 bases and J by 9 bases. The CDR3 is 14 residues long. CDR3 sequence: CATQLGTGGSIQYF. DNA for the CDR3: TGTGCCACCCAGCTCGGGACGGGGGGGTCCATTCAGTACTTC.

This chain connects TRBV10-3 to TRBJ1-1; D uncertain. This CDR3 has 15 amino acids. Germline-derived CDR1 and CDR2 are ENHRY and SYGVKD. V was cut by 2 bases and J by 4 bases, with 14 bases left in between. This CDR3 is CAISETGRRSTEAFF. CDR3 DNA sequence: TGTGCCATCAGTGAGACGGGGAGGAGGAGCACTGAAGCTTTCTTT.

A single count supports this clone. V usage is TRBV28 and J usage is TRBJ1-5; 7 bases line up with TRBD1. CDR1 MDHEN and CDR2 SYDVKM come from the germline V gene. The CDR3 extends over 15 amino acids. Unmatched junction bases numbered 3, after V lost 3 bases and J lost 1 base. The CDR3 spells CASSFGRGSNQPQHF. The CDR3 DNA is TGTGCCAGCAGTTTTGGCAGGGGGAGCAATCAGCCCCAGCATTTT.

The chain joins TRBV6-5 to TRBJ1-3; D remains unclear. V shed 0 bases and J shed 2 bases, with 5 bases lying between them. Per the germline V gene, CDR1 is MNHEY and CDR2 is SVGAGI. The CDR3 covers 14 residues. The CDR3: CASSYSRAGNTIYF. The CDR3 DNA follows: TGTGCCAGCAGTTACTCGAGGGCTGGAAACACCATATATTTT.

CDR3 protein: CASSSPGQVNTEAFF. CDR3 coding DNA: TGTGCCAGCAGTTCGCCGGGACAGGTGAACACTGAAGCTTTCTTT. The chain combines TRBV28 with TRBJ1-1; 8 bases fit TRBD1. V shed 4 bases and J 0 bases; nucleotides not matched to a gene: 4. Germline CDR1 reads MDHEN; CDR2 reads SYDVKM. This CDR3 spans 15 amino acids. The complete variable domain, with remaining parts taken from reference TRBV28 and TRBJ1-1, reads DVKVTQSSRYLVKRTGEKVFLECVQDMDHENMFWYRQDPGLGLRLIYFSYDVKMKEKGDIPEGYSVSREKKERFSLILESASTNQTSMYLCASSSPGQVNTEAFFGQGTRLTVV.

In its sample, this clone was seen once. V is TRBV11-2 and J is TRBJ2-7, with D hard to call. The CDR3 spans 12 residues. Germline CDR1 and CDR2: SGHAT and FQNNGV. V lost 3 bases to trimming and J lost 5 bases, with 8 bases between them. CDR3 sequence (DNA): TGTGCCAGCAGCTTGTCGTCTCACGAGCAGTACTTC. Its translation: CASSLSSHEQYF.

This clone was observed once. The rearrangement joins TRBV2 to TRBJ1-2; 7 bases fit TRBD1. Trimming took 7 bases from V and 6 from J; bases not matched to a gene: 14. The CDR3 contains 15 residues. Germline CDR1 reads SNHLY; CDR2 reads FYNNEI. The CDR3 nucleotides read TGTGCCAGCACCCCATGGGGACAGACCTCCAATGGCTACACCTTC. Translation: CASTPWGQTSNGYTF.

This clone was picked up one time. This chain uses TRBV14 with TRBJ2-1; 11 nucleotides align to TRBD2. The germline CDR1 and CDR2 sequences are SGHDN and FVKESK. The CDR3 runs to 15 residues. The V segment lost 1 base and the J segment 5 bases; nucleotides outside the gene matches: 1. CDR3 amino acids: CASSQGLAGNNEQFF. For the CDR3, the DNA is TGTGCCAGCAGCCAAGGACTAGCGGGGAACAATGAGCAGTTCTTC.